These 10 T cell receptor beta chains share one sample of origin, sequenced in a study of shared clonotypes between healthy human individuals. The method was immunoSEQ multiplex PCR; TCRdb's version includes in-frame clones alone and lacks a portion of them. The sample shows approximately 470,000 clones, over 70% of them seen only once. Material for sequencing was PBMCs. The receptors were sampled from a woman aged 40 to 49 in good health. Some clones in this sample may be carry-over from other donors' samples.

The rearrangement joins TRBV28 to TRBJ2-7, with D tentatively TRBD1 (8 bases). Germline V gene lookup returns CDR1 MDHEN and CDR2 SYDVKM. The CDR3 extends over 18 amino acids. V lost 5 bases and J 0 bases, leaving 23 bases between the germline ends. The CDR3 sequence: CASSPQGQGGGSSYEQYF. CDR3 coding DNA: TGTGCCAGCAGTCCCCAAGGACAGGGAGGGGGGAGCTCCTACGAGCAGTACTTC.

Regarding this clone: This could be a read error, since a much larger clone is one nucleotide away. The gene calls are TRBV4-2 and TRBJ2-7, with 7 positions matching TRBD2. CDR3 length: 15 residues. V trimming: 0 bases; J trimming: 2 bases; junction bases outside the gene matches: 4. The germline gives CDR1 LGHNA, CDR2 YNFKEQ. Written as DNA, the CDR3 is TGTGCCAGCAGCCAAGATTCCAGCGGGGCCTACGAGCAGTACTTC. Its protein product is CASSQDSSGAYEQYF.

V and J are TRBV6-1 and TRBJ2-2, with 7 bases matching TRBD1. Germline V gene lookup returns CDR1 MNHNS and CDR2 SASEGT. The CDR3 runs to 18 residues. V was pared by 4 bases and J by 1 base, with 12 bases of the junction left unmatched. CDR3 nucleotides: TGTGCCAGCAGTGCCCTCCCCGGGACAGCCAAGAACACCGGGGAGCTGTTTTTT. This gives the protein CASSALPGTAKNTGELFF.

This chain connects TRBV15 to TRBJ2-1; 14 bases align to TRBD2. From germline, CDR1 is LNHNV and CDR2 YYDKDF (reference sequence). The CDR3 is made up of 15 amino acids. V lost 3 bases and J lost 12; bases outside the gene matches: 7. CDR3 DNA sequence: TGTGCCACCAGCAGCCCAGGGACTAGCGGGAGCGGGCAGTTCTTC. Its protein product is CATSSPGTSGSGQFF.

For this clone: A far larger clone is a single base away, which makes a read error likely. This chain connects TRBV5-1 to TRBJ2-4; D may be TRBD2 (6 bases). Germline V gene data show CDR1 as SGHRS and CDR2 as YFSETQ. V was shortened by 1 base and J by 8 bases, with 16 bases between the two germline ends. The CDR3 loop spans 15 amino acids. The CDR3 sequence: CASSLRDPGVDIQYF. The CDR3 coding sequence is TGCGCCAGCAGCTTGCGGGATCCGGGGGTGGACATTCAGTACTTC. The full variable domain, rest sourced from reference TRBV5-1 and TRBJ2-4, is KAGVTQTPRYLIKTRGQQVTLSCSPISGHRSVSWYQQTPGQGLQFLFEYFSETQRNKGNFPGRFSGRQFSNSRSEMNVSTLELGDSALYLCASSLRDPGVDIQYFGAGTRLSVL.

Note on this clone: Only one base separates this from a far larger clonotype, so it likely reflects a read error. The chain joins TRBV11-2 to TRBJ1-5, with D unclear. This CDR3 is built from 13 residues. In germline, CDR1 is SGHAT, CDR2 FQNNGV. CDR3 in amino acids: CTSSLAQNQPQHF. CDR3 sequence (DNA): TGTACCAGCAGCTTAGCTCAAAATCAGCCCCAGCATTTT.

V is TRBV7-2 and J is TRBJ2-7, with TRBD2 matching 8 bases. The CDR3 runs 16 residues. Per the germline V gene, CDR1 is SGHTA and CDR2 is FQGNSA. After removal of 1 base from V and 6 bases from J, the junction contained 11 bases not matched to a gene. CDR3 sequence (DNA): TGTGCCAGCAGCTTAGTGGGTAGTGGGCTAGCGGGCGAGCAGTACTTC. Its protein is CASSLVGSGLAGEQYF.

The chain carries TRBV7-8 and TRBJ2-7, with D perhaps assigned TRBD1 or TRBD2 (5 bases each). Between the trimmed V and J ends, which lost 5 bases and 0 bases, there was a span of 14 bases. CDR1 is SGHVS and CDR2 is FQNEAQ in the germline V gene. There are 15 residues in the CDR3. CDR3 loop: CASSQGTASSYEQYF. The CDR3 bases are TGTGCCAGCAGCCAAGGGACGGCAAGCTCCTACGAGCAGTACTTC. Supplemented by reference TRBV7-8 and TRBJ2-7, the full variable domain reads GAGVSQSPRYKVAKRGQDVALRCDPISGHVSLFWYQQALGQGPEFLTYFQNEAQLDKSGLPSDRFFAERPEGSVSTLKIQRTQQEDSAVYLCASSQGTASSYEQYFGPGTRLTVT.

In its sample, this clone was seen a few times. The chain recombines TRBV7-2 with TRBJ1-1, with D uncertain. The CDR3 has 17 residues. In germline, CDR1 is SGHTA, CDR2 FQGNSA. Between the trimmed V and J ends, which lost 5 bases and 4 bases, there was a span of 23 bases. The chain's CDR3 is CASSHTPGNFRSTEAFF. The CDR3 region has the DNA TGTGCCAGCAGCCACACTCCCGGGAACTTTCGTTCCACTGAAGCTTTCTTT.

As concerns this clone: A far larger clone is one base from this, pointing to a likely read error. The rearrangement links TRBV28 to TRBJ1-2, with D uncertain. The germline V gene encodes CDR1 MDHEN and CDR2 SYDVKM. The CDR3 totals 15 residues. Trimming took 8 bases from V and 0 from J, leaving 16 bases between them. CDR3 coding DNA: TGTGCCAGCGGACTCGGAGTACGAGCTAACTATGGCTACACCTTC. Protein: CASGLGVRANYGYTF.